This TCR beta chain was recorded in a study of brain T cells in children with intractable seizures. Study-level points and caveats: Only CDR3 sequence similarity suggested viral specificity, without known HCMV serostatus.

Specified time point: blood from clinic visit 5 months post-surgery; TSC patient then seizure free. The sequenced cases were selected for having the highest brain T cell transcript signatures. As regards this clone: Its antigen is currently unknown.

Using immunoSEQ multiplex PCR, the repertoire was profiled, and TCRdb retains in-frame clones only, with some absent. The repertoire holds approximately 330,000 clones, with 85% to 95% as singletons. CDR1 is MDHEN, CDR2 SYDVKM, per germline. There are 16 residues in the CDR3. V was cut by 7 bases and J by 0 bases, with 19 bases left in between. The sample was peripheral blood, taken around 5 months after surgery. The chain uses TRBV28 and TRBJ2-7, with D hard to call. The sequence was obtained from a boy in the first two years of life with tuberous sclerosis and intractable seizures. For the CDR3, the DNA is TGTGCCAGCATCGGAACTCGGGCAGAGAGCTCCTACGAGCAGTACTTC. It codes for CASIGTRAESSYEQYF.